The clone carrying this T cell receptor (beta chain) was detected a few times. The antigen remains unidentified. The sample comes from a study of T-cell memory formation after mild COVID-19. Whole-study context: In these data, TCR clusters were largely donor specific.

General study points: A second wave expanding day 15 to 37 was CD4+-biased; contracting clones were balanced. Detection of some responders pre-infection suggested pre-existing cross-reactive memory T cells participated.

TCR alpha and TCR beta cDNA libraries carrying sample barcodes and UMIs came from 5'RACE with constant-segment primers. MiXCR was run by TCRdb on the 5' RACE reads, yielding one entry per CDR3 protein. This sample has about 390,000 distinct CDR3 sequences; about a sixth occur once, and the top ten carry under 25%. The germline gives CDR1 LGHNA, CDR2 YSLEER. This CDR3 comprises 16 residues. The V segment lost 0 bases and the J segment 2 bases; nucleotides outside the gene matches: 5. This TCR derives from a man aged 18 to 29 who had mild COVID-19 (a few samples of this study predate the infection). Cell type and time point are not known. Sequences were obtained from PBMCs or a T cell subset sorted from them (not recorded which). J is TRBJ2-7 and V is TRBV4-3; 9 bases are a match to TRBD2. CDR3 residues: CASSQDQGGGAYEQYF. For the CDR3, the DNA is TGCGCCAGCAGCCAAGACCAGGGCGGGGGGGCCTACGAGCAGTACTTC.